The present T cell receptor beta chain was sequenced within a study of early T cells in non-severe SARS-CoV-2 infection (dated by TCRdb to 2020 to 2023). Regarding the study in general: TCR sequencing used bulk RNA from unsorted whole blood, so alpha and beta chains could not be paired. Results and caveats for the whole study, not just this receptor: VDJdb matching was skewed toward anti-spike CD8 responses and likely underestimated virus-specific expansions, missing private and CD4 specificities.

A case-control design nested within a healthcare worker cohort in London, UK, was used, with weekly nasopharyngeal swab PCR tests and blood sampling performed. Healthcare workers were recruited during the week of the UK lockdown, between 23 and 31 March 2020, and followed weekly for up to about 15 weeks. CDR1 SGHNT and CDR2 YENEEA are derived from the germline V gene. The CDR3 spans 14 residues, from the cysteine through the phenylalanine. The read is trimmed to its CDR3 DNA, 42 bases read in frame from base 1. V loses 6 bases of germline sequence and J loses 8 bases, and the interval between the two ends is 16 bases. To prepare the library, 5' RACE was applied. Reads for this sample came from a NextSeq 500. In the TCR library protocol, unique molecular identifiers were attached to individual cDNA molecules to correct for PCR bias and sequencing error. Both TCR alpha and beta chains were sequenced, and tight co-correlation was observed between alpha and beta sequence abundances in each sample. The published analysis was carried out like this. Decombinator V4 was used to perform V gene, J gene and CDR3 annotation of TCR sequences. TCRs were defined as expanded if a significant change between any two time points was detected under a Poisson model with p below 0.0001. TCR abundances were normalised to the total number of TCRs sequenced per sample and expressed as counts per million. MAIT TCRs were defined by TRAV1-2 paired with TRAJ12, TRAJ20 or TRAJ33, and iNKT TCRs by TRAV10 paired with TRAJ18. A search of VDJdb, accessed on 1 November 2021, was run for TCRs annotated to CMV, EBV and SARS-CoV-2, with TCRs annotated for multiple antigens excluded. TCRdb trimmed public reads at Q25 via fastp, called clones via MiXCR and kept in-frame beta chains. CDR3 protein duplicates are merged, each entry listing the most common genes and DNA. V and J calls and clone size were set by TCRdb, not the authors. The sample table records under 30,000 distinct CDR3 sequences; around 5.8% of these occur just once. 2.4% of the sample goes to the ten largest clones.

Ten or more counts support this clonotype. Its antigen specificity is not known. No quality values exist for individual bases; no much larger clone is one base distant. The sequence is built from TRBV11-3 and TRBJ2-2; the D segment could be TRBD1, given 6 matching bases. The TCR sequence derives from an adult who was a healthcare worker with PCR-confirmed SARS-CoV-2 infection or an uninfected control (not recorded which). Sequences were obtained from whole blood. The CDR3: CASSLMGASGELFF. The nucleotide sequence reads TGTGCCAGCAGTCTAATGGGGGCCTCGGGGGAGCTGTTTTTT.